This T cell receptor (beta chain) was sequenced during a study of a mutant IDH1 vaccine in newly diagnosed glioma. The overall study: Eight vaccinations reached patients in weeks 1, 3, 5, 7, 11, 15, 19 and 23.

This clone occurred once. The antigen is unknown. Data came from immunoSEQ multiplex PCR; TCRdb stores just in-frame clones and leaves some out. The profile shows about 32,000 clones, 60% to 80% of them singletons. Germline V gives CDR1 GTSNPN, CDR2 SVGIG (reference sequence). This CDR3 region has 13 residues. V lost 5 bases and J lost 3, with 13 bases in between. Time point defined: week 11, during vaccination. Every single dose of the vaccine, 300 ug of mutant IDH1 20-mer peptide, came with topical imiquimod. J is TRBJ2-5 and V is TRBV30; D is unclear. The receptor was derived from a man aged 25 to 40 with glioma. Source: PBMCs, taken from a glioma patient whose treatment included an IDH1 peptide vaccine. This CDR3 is CAWGDDNEETQYF. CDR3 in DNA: TGTGCCTGGGGAGACGACAACGAAGAGACCCAGTACTTC. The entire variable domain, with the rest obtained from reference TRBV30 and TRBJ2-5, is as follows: SQTIHQWPATLVQPVGSPLSLECTVEGTSNPNLYWYRQAAGRGLQLLFYSVGIGQISSEVPQNLSASRPQDRQFILSSKKLLLSDSGFYLCAWGDDNEETQYFGPGTRLLVL.